These 15 T cell receptor beta chains originate from one sample sequenced in a study of early T cells in non-severe SARS-CoV-2 infection. TCRdb reprocessed the 5' RACE reads via MiXCR and lists one record per CDR3 protein. The sample shows 86,000 or so distinct CDR3 sequences, 6% to 7% of them seen only once. The sample consisted of whole blood. The receptors derive from an adult who was a healthcare worker with PCR-confirmed SARS-CoV-2 infection or an uninfected control (not recorded which).

This clonotype was detected many times. The rearrangement links TRBV6-6 to TRBJ1-2; 7 positions agree with TRBD1. The V gene end was trimmed by 6 bases and the J gene end by 3 bases; junction bases not matched to a gene: 7. Germline V gene sequence: CDR1 MNHNY, CDR2 SVGAGI (reference sequence). The CDR3 is made up of 14 amino acids. CDR3 nucleotides: TGTGCCAGCAGCCCGACAGGGCTGGACTATGGCTACACCTTC. This sequence encodes CASSPTGLDYGYTF.

This clonotype was recorded at least ten times. The V call is TRBV28, the J call TRBJ2-3, with D possibly being TRBD2 (6 bases). The germline V gene encodes CDR1 MDHEN and CDR2 SYDVKM. The CDR3 runs to 15 residues. V was pared by 3 bases and J by 6 bases, with 16 bases between. The chain's CDR3 is CASSLTGPREDTQYF. DNA of the CDR3: TGTGCCAGCAGTTTGACGGGACCACGGGAGGATACGCAGTATTTT.

This clonotype was observed many times. V is TRBV3-1 and J is TRBJ2-7; D may be TRBD1 or TRBD2 (6 bases each). Germline loops: CDR1 LGHDT, CDR2 YNNKEL (reference sequence). This CDR3 comprises 13 residues. Trimming pared 1 base from V and 6 bases from J, leaving 10 bases between. The CDR3 bases are TGTGCCAGCAGCCAAGGAAGGGGGGCCGAGCAGTACTTC. It encodes CASSQGRGAEQYF.

This clonotype was picked up many times. The chain combines TRBV5-1 with TRBJ2-7; 10 bases agree with TRBD2. The CDR3 spans 14 residues. Germline CDR1 and CDR2: SGHRS and YFSETQ. V shed 2 bases and J 5 bases; nucleotides not matched to a gene: 4. The CDR3 loop reads CASSFASGSNEQYF. Written as DNA, the CDR3 is TGCGCCAGCAGCTTCGCTAGCGGGAGCAACGAGCAGTACTTC. The full variable domain, its missing parts supplied by reference TRBV5-1 and TRBJ2-7, is KAGVTQTPRYLIKTRGQQVTLSCSPISGHRSVSWYQQTPGQGLQFLFEYFSETQRNKGNFPGRFSGRQFSNSRSEMNVSTLELGDSALYLCASSFASGSNEQYFGPGTRLTVT.

This clonotype was picked up many times. The genes are TRBV7-2 and TRBJ2-7; 11 bases agree with TRBD2. With V trimmed by 1 base and J by 0 bases, 5 bases remained unmatched. The CDR3 runs 17 residues. Germline V gene sequence: CDR1 SGHTA, CDR2 FQGNSA. The chain's CDR3 is CASSLGPLAGVSYEQYF. The CDR3 coding sequence is TGTGCCAGCAGCTTAGGGCCACTAGCGGGAGTCTCCTACGAGCAGTACTTC.

The chain recombines TRBV7-2 with TRBJ2-7; D is ambiguous. CDR3 length equals 13 residues. V shed 4 bases and J shed 4 bases, with 11 bases lying between them. Germline V gene sequence: CDR1 SGHTA, CDR2 FQGNSA. CDR3 protein: CASSSLDMYEQYF. Written as DNA, the CDR3 is TGTGCCAGCAGCTCGCTAGACATGTACGAGCAGTACTTC.

In its sample, this clonotype was seen many times. The V gene is TRBV4-2, the J gene TRBJ1-3; 7 positions match TRBD1. Germline V gene data show CDR1 as LGHNA and CDR2 as YNFKEQ. This CDR3 spans 15 amino acids. Trimming at V came to 5 bases and at J to 2 bases, leaving 6 bases not matched to a gene. The CDR3 protein is CASSYQGGTGNTIYF. Written as DNA, the CDR3 is TGTGCCAGCAGCTATCAGGGGGGAACTGGAAACACCATATATTTT.

At least ten counts were recorded for this clonotype. V and J are TRBV29-1 and TRBJ2-7, with D uncertain. The ends were cut back, 0 bases at V and 8 bases at J, with 5 bases in the middle. The CDR3 contains 10 residues. Germline V gene lookup returns CDR1 SQVTM and CDR2 ANQGSEA. CDR3 sequence reads: CSVEDTQQYF. Written as DNA, the CDR3 is TGCAGCGTTGAAGACACCCAGCAGTACTTC.

This clonotype has ten or more counts. The chain recombines TRBV20-1 with TRBJ1-5; TRBD1 aligns across 10 bases. CDR3 length equals 14 residues. The V segment lost 6 bases and the J segment 8 bases; nucleotides outside the gene matches: 10. Germline lookup yields CDR1 DFQATT and CDR2 SNEGSKA (reference sequence). The CDR3 DNA sequence: TGCAGTGCGCTCCGGGACAGGGGTATGGAGCCCCAGCATTTT. Its protein is CSALRDRGMEPQHF.

This chain links TRBV9 with TRBJ2-5; unclear D gene. CDR3 length: 13 amino acids. The V gene's germline CDR1 is SGDLS and CDR2 YYNGEE. Trimming took 0 bases from V and 1 from J, leaving 4 bases between them. CDR3 DNA: TGTGCCAGCAGCGTAGACAGCCAAGAGACCCAGTACTTC. It codes for CASSVDSQETQYF.

This clonotype occurred many times. The chain employs TRBV7-9 and TRBJ2-6; D is unclear. Germline V gene lookup returns CDR1 SEHNR and CDR2 FQNEAQ (reference sequence). The CDR3 extends over 15 amino acids. V dropped 0 bases and J dropped 4 bases, with 7 bases sitting between them. CDR3: CASSLAGSGANVLTF. CDR3 DNA sequence: TGTGCCAGCAGCTTAGCAGGTTCCGGGGCCAACGTCCTGACTTTC.

This clonotype showed up many times. This sequence joins TRBV7-2 and TRBJ2-5, with 10 bases matching TRBD2. This CDR3 is 18 amino acids long. Looked up from germline, CDR1 is SGHTA and CDR2 is FQGNSA. V trimming: 2 bases; J trimming: 0 bases; junction bases outside the gene matches: 9. The CDR3 protein is CASSLRMSLAGDQETQYF. The CDR3 DNA reads as TGTGCCAGCAGCTTAAGAATGAGCCTAGCGGGGGACCAAGAGACCCAGTACTTC.

The chain employs TRBV15 and TRBJ2-3; the D gene is possibly TRBD1 (5 bases). Trimming removed 3 bases from V and 3 bases from J, with 19 bases in between. In germline, CDR1 is LNHNV, CDR2 YYDKDF (reference sequence). This CDR3 has 17 residues. The CDR3 sequence is CATSSGSDQGDTDTQYF. The CDR3 DNA reads TGTGCCACCAGCAGCGGGTCGGACCAAGGGGATACAGATACGCAGTATTTT.

The chain recombines TRBV12-3 or TRBV12-4 with TRBJ2-5; TRBD2 might be the D (6 bases). This CDR3 is 13 amino acids long. V dropped 3 bases and J dropped 6 bases, with 11 bases sitting between them. Written as DNA, the CDR3 is TGTGCCAGCAGTTTGGAGGGAGGAAAGACCCAGTACTTC. Translation: CASSLEGGKTQYF.

This clonotype appeared a few times. The chain links TRBV5-1 to TRBJ2-2; TRBD2 aligns across 9 bases. The ends lost 7 bases at V and 6 bases at J; junction bases unmatched: 13. Germline-derived CDR1 and CDR2 are SGHRS and YFSETQ. CDR3 length equals 16 residues. This CDR3 is CASSDAGGVNSGELFF. In DNA, the CDR3 is TGCGCCAGCTCCGACGCGGGAGGGGTCAACTCCGGGGAGCTGTTTTTT.